The 3 T cell receptor beta chains given below trace back to one sample, sequenced in a study of CD8+ T cells in alopecia areata. Sequencing relied on a cDNA template that was reverse transcribed from extracted RNA. Profiling relied on immunoSEQ multiplex PCR, and the TCRdb table lists in-frame clones only, not all of them. The sample has 150,000 to 200,000 clones, roughly 50% seen once. As for treatment: oral pan-JAK inhibitor, 5-10 mg twice daily. The sample was CD8+ T cells sorted from blood, taken at week 24, from a patient treated with tofacitinib. These receptors were taken from a human donor with alopecia areata.

The chain joins TRBV11-2 to TRBJ2-1; D is perhaps TRBD1 or TRBD2 (7 bases each). Trimming took off 0 bases at V and 10 bases at J, with 10 bases between the two ends. The CDR3 loop spans 13 amino acids. Germline lookup yields CDR1 SGHAT and CDR2 FQNNGV. CDR3 sequence: CASSLDRGGEQFF. CDR3 bases: TGTGCCAGCAGCTTAGACAGGGGGGGGGAGCAGTTCTTC.

J is TRBJ2-3 and V is TRBV25-1; 7 bases fit TRBD2. In germline, CDR1 is MGHDK, CDR2 SYGVNS. The CDR3 runs 14 residues. The J segment lost 3 bases and the V segment lost 1 base, leaving 1 base of the junction unmatched. CDR3 in DNA: TGTGCCAGCAGTGAATCCGGGGGGACAGATACGCAGTATTTT. This sequence encodes CASSESGGTDTQYF.

This chain uses TRBV7-2 with TRBJ2-7; D is undetermined. This CDR3 is 13 amino acids long. Trimming left V 4 bases short and J 2 bases short, with 9 bases between. Germline V lookup: CDR1 SGHTA, CDR2 FQGNSA. Here the CDR3 reads CASSYPGPYEQYF. CDR3 bases: TGTGCCAGCAGCTATCCCGGGCCCTACGAGCAGTACTTC.